This T cell receptor (beta chain) was profiled in a study of shared clonotypes between healthy human individuals. General observations from the study: Only blood was sampled; tissue repertoires likely differ. Only a few donors were included, so the genetic and exposure-history diversity represented was limited.

The V end lost 4 bases, the J end lost 7 bases, and 10 bases lay between the germline ends. The germline V gene encodes CDR1 KGHSH and CDR2 LQKENI. CDR3 length equals 12 residues. Several immunoSEQ plates received, in even portions, the genomic DNA of each subset. The unsorted PBMC replicate PCRs were performed with about 300 ng DNA, 30,000 to 35,000 T cell genomes. The method was immunoSEQ multiplex PCR; TCRdb's version includes in-frame clones alone and lacks a portion of them. Of hundreds of thousands of clones listed, about 80% were seen once; the top ten hold about 11%. This clone came up a few times. Its antigen is unidentified.

Sample: PBMCs. This chain joins TRBV18 and TRBJ1-1; D call uncertain. The sequence derives from a woman aged 40 to 49 in good health. Some clones in this sample may be carry-over from other donors' samples. CDR3: CASSRESGEAFF. CDR3 DNA sequence: TGTGCCAGCTCACGGGAGAGCGGTGAAGCTTTCTTT. Supplemented by reference TRBV18 and TRBJ1-1, the full variable domain reads NAGVMQNPRHLVRRRGQEARLRCSPMKGHSHVYWYRQLPEEGLKFMVYLQKENIIDESGMPKERFSAEFPKEGPSILRIQQVVRGDSAAYFCASSRESGEAFFGQGTRLTVV.